These T cell receptor beta chains were read from a single sample in a study of regulatory T cells in long-lasting Graves disease. TCRdb re-called the multiplex PCR reads through MiXCR, storing one row per CDR3 protein. This sample yields hundreds of thousands of distinct CDR3 sequences, of which 12% are seen a single time; about 8.3% belongs to the top ten. This sample was shared with a second study, whose subject was T cells in Graves' hyperthyroidism and ophthalmopathy.

The source was peripheral blood mononuclear cells (PBMCs), collected at new diagnosis, from a patient treated with antithyroid drugs. These receptors were obtained from a woman aged 30 to 39 with Graves disease. CDR3s include the opening cysteine and the closing phenylalanine or tryptophan. A D gene is named only where the DNA matches it firmly. Expanded clones get a size class; other rows say once, few or many, or leave the size out.

j_gene: TRBJ1-5
d_gene: -
abundance: few
v_gene: TRBV19
CDR3nt: TGTGCCAGTAGTATATTCCCGGACGGGAATAGCAATCAGCCCCAGCATTTT
CDR3aa: CASSIFPDGNSNQPQHF

j_gene: TRBJ2-7
d_gene: -
abundance: many
v_gene: TRBV2
CDR3nt: TGTGCCAGCAGCGTGACAGTAAGCTACGAGCAGTACTTC
CDR3aa: CASSVTVSYEQYF

j_gene: TRBJ2-3
d_gene: TRBD2
abundance: few
v_gene: TRBV5-5
CDR3nt: TGTGCCAGCAGCTTGTCTAGACTAGCGGGAGAAGGTTATACGCAGTATTTT
CDR3aa: CASSLSRLAGEGYTQYF

j_gene: TRBJ2-2
d_gene: TRBD2
abundance: -
v_gene: TRBV7-3
CDR3nt: TGTGCCAGCAGCTTAACGGGAGGGCCAACCGGGGAGCTGTTTTTT
CDR3aa: CASSLTGGPTGELFF

j_gene: TRBJ2-1
d_gene: TRBD2
abundance: -
v_gene: TRBV2
CDR3nt: TGTGCCAGCACCCGAATAGCGGGAGGCCTGGGGAATGAGCAGTTCTTC
CDR3aa: CASTRIAGGLGNEQFF

j_gene: TRBJ2-3
d_gene: -
abundance: -
v_gene: TRBV5-1
CDR3nt: TGCGCCAGCAGCTTTCTAGCTTCCACAGATACGCAGTATTTT
CDR3aa: CASSFLASTDTQYF

j_gene: TRBJ2-1
d_gene: -
abundance: few
v_gene: TRBV6-2/TRBV6-3
CDR3nt: TGTGCCAGCAGGTCCTGGAAAGGACAGAACTACAATGAGCAGTTCTTC
CDR3aa: CASRSWKGQNYNEQFF

j_gene: TRBJ2-1
d_gene: -
abundance: many
v_gene: TRBV7-9
CDR3nt: TGTGCCAGCAGCCAGAGTCCGGGCGCGGGGCAGTTCTTC
CDR3aa: CASSQSPGAGQFF

j_gene: TRBJ1-1
d_gene: -
abundance: many
v_gene: TRBV30
CDR3nt: TGTGCCTGGAGTTCCTACACTGAAGCTTTCTTT
CDR3aa: CAWSSYTEAFF

j_gene: TRBJ1-1
d_gene: -
abundance: many
v_gene: TRBV7-2
CDR3nt: TGTGCCAGCAGCTTTTACAGAGCGCCAGAAGCTTTCTTT
CDR3aa: CASSFYRAPEAFF

j_gene: TRBJ1-5
d_gene: -
abundance: many
v_gene: TRBV28
CDR3nt: TGTGCCAGCACCCCAGGGAGCAATCAGCCCCAGCATTTT
CDR3aa: CASTPGSNQPQHF

j_gene: TRBJ1-5
d_gene: -
abundance: few
v_gene: TRBV20-1
CDR3nt: TGCAGTGCCCTCCGGGGAGGGGCGAGTCAGCCCCAGCATTTT
CDR3aa: CSALRGGASQPQHF

j_gene: TRBJ1-2
d_gene: -
abundance: many
v_gene: TRBV12-3/TRBV12-4
CDR3nt: TGTGCCGCTCGGCGGGCAGCTAACTATGGCTACACCTTC
CDR3aa: CAARRAANYGYTF

j_gene: TRBJ1-2
d_gene: -
abundance: many
v_gene: TRBV12-3/TRBV12-4
CDR3nt: TGTGCCAGCAGTTTAGGAGGCTATGGTGGCTACACCTTC
CDR3aa: CASSLGGYGGYTF

j_gene: TRBJ1-6
d_gene: -
abundance: few
v_gene: TRBV19
CDR3nt: TGTGCCAGTAGTATTCGGCAGCGGAGCTCCTATAGTTCACCCCTCCACTTT
CDR3aa: CASSIRQRSSYSSPLHF

j_gene: TRBJ2-5
d_gene: TRBD2
abundance: few
v_gene: TRBV5-1
CDR3nt: TGCGCCAGCAGCCCCGGACTAGCGGGACAAGAGGCCCAGTACTTC
CDR3aa: CASSPGLAGQEAQYF

j_gene: TRBJ1-1
d_gene: -
abundance: few
v_gene: TRBV6-4
CDR3nt: TGTGCGAGCTCCCGGGACATGTTTGACACTGAAGCTTTCTTT
CDR3aa: CASSRDMFDTEAFF

j_gene: TRBJ2-4
d_gene: TRBD1
abundance: many
v_gene: TRBV11-2
CDR3nt: TGTGCCAGCAGCCCCAGGGGGTTTAAGTTAGCCAAAAACATTCAGTACTTC
CDR3aa: CASSPRGFKLAKNIQYF

j_gene: TRBJ2-1
d_gene: -
abundance: many
v_gene: TRBV5-1
CDR3nt: TGCGCCAGCAGCTTGTACGGAGATGAGCAGTTCTTC
CDR3aa: CASSLYGDEQFF

j_gene: TRBJ2-7
d_gene: TRBD1
abundance: -
v_gene: TRBV4-1
CDR3nt: TGCGCCAGCAGCCCGATGACAGGGGCCTCCTACGAGCAGTACTTC
CDR3aa: CASSPMTGASYEQYF

j_gene: TRBJ1-1
d_gene: -
abundance: many
v_gene: TRBV11-2
CDR3nt: TGTGCCAGCAGCTTCGCAGGGGAGCGGAACACTGAAGCTTTCTTT
CDR3aa: CASSFAGERNTEAFF

j_gene: TRBJ2-1
d_gene: TRBD2
abundance: many
v_gene: TRBV12-3/TRBV12-4
CDR3nt: TGTGCCAGCAGTCGTAGCGGGAGGTTCTACAATGAGCAGTTCTTC
CDR3aa: CASSRSGRFYNEQFF

j_gene: TRBJ1-1
d_gene: TRBD1
abundance: many
v_gene: TRBV2
CDR3nt: TGTGCCAGCAGTGGGGGACAGCCGTCCCGTGGCACTGAAGCTTTCTTT
CDR3aa: CASSGGQPSRGTEAFF

j_gene: TRBJ2-5
d_gene: -
abundance: many
v_gene: TRBV2
CDR3nt: TGTGCCAGCAGTGTGCTCAGTCCCCAAGAGACCCAGTACTTC
CDR3aa: CASSVLSPQETQYF

j_gene: TRBJ2-7
d_gene: TRBD2
abundance: many
v_gene: TRBV7-2
CDR3nt: TGTGCCAGCAGCTTAGTAGCGGGAGTTCTCTACGAGCAGTACTTC
CDR3aa: CASSLVAGVLYEQYF

j_gene: TRBJ2-2
d_gene: TRBD2
abundance: many
v_gene: TRBV24-1
CDR3nt: TGTGCCACCAGTGGGCGACTAGCGCCTACGAACACCGGGGAGCTGTTTTTT
CDR3aa: CATSGRLAPTNTGELFF

j_gene: TRBJ1-1
d_gene: TRBD1
abundance: many
v_gene: TRBV11-2
CDR3nt: TGTGCCAGCAGCGACCGGGACAGGGTTCGCCGTGAAGCTTTCTTT
CDR3aa: CASSDRDRVRREAFF

j_gene: TRBJ2-7
d_gene: -
abundance: many
v_gene: TRBV5-1
CDR3nt: TGCGCCAGCAGCTTGGAGACGGGACGCGAGCAGTACTTC
CDR3aa: CASSLETGREQYF

j_gene: TRBJ1-1
d_gene: -
abundance: many
v_gene: TRBV30
CDR3nt: TGTGCCTGGAGTCATGAGTGGGTCACTGAAGCTTTCTTT
CDR3aa: CAWSHEWVTEAFF

j_gene: TRBJ2-3
d_gene: -
abundance: many
v_gene: TRBV28
CDR3nt: TGTGCCAGCAGTTTAGGGCGTGCGGGTGTAGATACGCAGTATTTT
CDR3aa: CASSLGRAGVDTQYF

j_gene: TRBJ2-7
d_gene: -
abundance: many
v_gene: TRBV6-5
CDR3nt: TGTGCCAGCAGTTACTCGATTTCCGAGGGGGGCTACGAGCAGTACTTC
CDR3aa: CASSYSISEGGYEQYF